This TCR beta chain came from a study of cytomegalovirus exposure and HLA in healthy donors. Points from the study as a whole: Rates of TCR association differed by HLA locus in a later analysis, with DRB1 highest and HLA-C lowest. The study reported that TCR beta sequences accurately predicted HLA-A and HLA-B alleles in most subjects.

Trimming left V 3 bases short and J 2 bases short, with 2 bases between. The CDR3 runs to 12 residues. CDR1 and CDR2 (germline): SGDLS, YYNGEE. Each donor's status was that of a healthy bone marrow donor. A note on this clone: Its antigen is not known.

The PCR contained 60 Vbeta and 13 Jbeta primers. Produced via immunoSEQ multiplex PCR; TCRdb's table is partial and in-frame only. The profile covers fewer than 250,000 clones, with around 80% appearing a single time and roughly 0.71% taken by the ten largest. The material sequenced was PBMCs. The sequence was obtained from a boy aged 2-15 years in good health and CMV-seronegative. The rearrangement links TRBV9 to TRBJ2-2, with unresolved D. CDR3 sequence: CASSANTGELFF. CDR3 DNA sequence: TGTGCCAGCAGCGCTAACACCGGGGAGCTGTTTTTT.